The clone carrying this T cell receptor beta chain was counted a few times. The CDR3 loop spans 15 amino acids. V shed 3 bases and J shed 0 bases, with 11 bases lying between them. The data were taken from a study of CD8 T cells in ankylosing spondylitis. One entry per CDR3 protein, called by TCRdb with MiXCR from the 5' RACE reads. This sample yields over 150,000 distinct CDR3 sequences, of which around 13% are seen a single time; 15% to 20% belongs to the top ten. The sample was blood, either unsorted or a sorted T cell fraction (not recorded which). The chain combines TRBV12-3 or TRBV12-4 with TRBJ1-1; D uncertain. The sequence came from a male donor with ankylosing spondylitis or in good health (not recorded which). The CDR3 spells CASSFEQSMNTEAFF. The CDR3 nucleotides are TGTGCCAGCAGTTTTGAACAAAGCATGAACACTGAAGCTTTCTTT.